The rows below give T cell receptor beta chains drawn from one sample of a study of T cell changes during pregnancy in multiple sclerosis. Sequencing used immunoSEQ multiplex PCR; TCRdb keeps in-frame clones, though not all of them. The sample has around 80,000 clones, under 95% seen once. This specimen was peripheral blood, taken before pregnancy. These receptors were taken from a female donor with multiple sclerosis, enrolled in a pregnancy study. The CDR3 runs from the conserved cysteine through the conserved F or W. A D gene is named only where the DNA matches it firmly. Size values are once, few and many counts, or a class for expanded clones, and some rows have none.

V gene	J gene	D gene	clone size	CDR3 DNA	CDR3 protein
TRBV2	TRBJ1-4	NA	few	TGTGCCAGCAGTGAAGCGGGTGGCGGGACTAGGGGTTTT	CASSEAGGGTRGF
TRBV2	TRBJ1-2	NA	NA	TGTGCCAGCAGTGAGGGACTTAACTATGGCTACACCTTC	CASSEGLNYGYTF
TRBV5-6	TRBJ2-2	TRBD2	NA	TGTGCCAGCAGACGACTAGCGGGAGCCGCGGGCACCGGGGAGCTGTTTTTT	CASRRLAGAAGTGELFF
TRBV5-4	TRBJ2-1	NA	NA	TGTGCCAGCAGCTCCGCGACTGTGGAGCAGTTCTTC	CASSSATVEQFF
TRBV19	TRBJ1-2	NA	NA	TGTGCCAGCAGTATTCGAGTGGTCCGAAGGGAGGGCCCCCCCAACTATGGCTACACCTTC	CASSIRVVRREGPPNYGYTF
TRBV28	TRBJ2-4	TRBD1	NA	TGTGCCAGCAGTTTATCAGGGGGCGTGAACATTCAGTACTTC	CASSLSGGVNIQYF
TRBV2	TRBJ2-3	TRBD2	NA	TGTGCCAGCAGTGAGCCCCCCGGGACTAGCGGGAGGGATACGCAGTATTTT	CASSEPPGTSGRDTQYF
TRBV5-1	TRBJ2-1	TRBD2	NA	TGCGCCAGCAGCTACCCTACTAGCGGCAATGAGCAGTTCTTC	CASSYPTSGNEQFF
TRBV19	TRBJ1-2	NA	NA	TGTGCCAGTAGTCCGGGGAGGGTCTATGGCTACACCTTC	CASSPGRVYGYTF
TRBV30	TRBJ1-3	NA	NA	TGTGCCTGGAGTCTGGGGGCATCTGGAAACACCATATATTTT	CAWSLGASGNTIYF
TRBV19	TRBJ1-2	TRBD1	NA	TGTGCCAGTAGCCTGAGCGGACAGGGTAGCTATGGCTACACCTTC	CASSLSGQGSYGYTF
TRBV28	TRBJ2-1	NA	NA	TGTGCCAGCAGTTTTCCGGGCCCGTCCCGGGGTAAGGAGCAGTTCTTC	CASSFPGPSRGKEQFF
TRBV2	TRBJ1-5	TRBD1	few	TGTGCCAGCAGGACAGACAGGGATCAGCCCCAGCATTTT	CASRTDRDQPQHF
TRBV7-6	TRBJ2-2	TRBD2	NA	TGTGCCAGCAGCTCTAACCGGACTAGCGGGAGGGCCGGGGAGCTGTTTTTT	CASSSNRTSGRAGELFF
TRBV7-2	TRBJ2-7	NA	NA	TGTGCCAGCAGCTTGGCTTCGGGGAGGCCCTACGAGCAGTACTTC	CASSLASGRPYEQYF
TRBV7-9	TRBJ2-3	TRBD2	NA	TGTGCCAGCAGCCCTTCCGGGACTAGCGGGAGGGACACAGATACGCAGTATTTT	CASSPSGTSGRDTDTQYF
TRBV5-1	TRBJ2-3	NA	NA	TGCGCCAGCAGCTTGGGGGGGCCCGCCACAGATACGCAGTATTTT	CASSLGGPATDTQYF
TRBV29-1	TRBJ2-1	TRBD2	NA	TGCAGCGTCGGGGGGGCTAGCGGGTTGAGCTCCTACAATGAGCAGTTCTTC	CSVGGASGLSSYNEQFF
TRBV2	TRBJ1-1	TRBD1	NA	TGTGCCAATTCCGGGACAGGGGGACCAGTTGGGAACACTGAAGCTTTCTTT	CANSGTGGPVGNTEAFF
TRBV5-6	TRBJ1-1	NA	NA	TGTGCCAGCAGCTTAACCTCCCAGTACACTGAAGCTTTCTTT	CASSLTSQYTEAFF